This T cell receptor beta chain emerged from a study of T cells and Merkel cell carcinoma outcomes (TCRdb year 2020). About the investigation overall: The tumor T-cell repertoire, together with T-cell density, was examined as a predictor of clinical outcome in patients with Merkel cell carcinoma.

V drops 5 bases and J drops 0 bases, leaving 4 bases in between. The germline V gene (reference sequence) specifies SEHNR as CDR1 and FQNEAQ as CDR2. The CDR3 contains 12 residues, cysteine and phenylalanine counted. CDR3 DNA is the only sequence kept; it has 36 bases, read in frame from the first base. Samples were obtained from patients with Merkel cell carcinoma. Libraries were prepared through the immunoSEQ multiplex PCR assay. The table comes from immuneACCESS by way of TCRdb, which keeps in-frame sequences with V and J called. Part of the clones is missing from these tables; in studies checked, under half for an unresolved V gene and the rest for unknown reasons. The sample has about 130 clones on record, over 85% of them singletons. About 10% of the sample is taken by the ten largest. The paper as a whole reports these results and caveats: The combination of T-cell repertoire features and T-cell density was reported to predict clinical outcomes in patients with Merkel cell carcinoma.

A word on this clone: The antigen this receptor binds is unknown. One base away there is no much larger clone; base qualities are not given.

Sequencing used tumor tissue from Merkel cell carcinoma. The rearranged chain carries TRBV7-9 and TRBJ1-1, with the D gene not clear enough to name. The source of this sequence is a human donor with Merkel cell carcinoma. DNA sequence: TGTGCCAGCAGCCCGATGAACACTGAAGCTTTCTTT. It is translated as CASSPMNTEAFF.